The present T cell receptor beta chain was sequenced within a study of T-cell reconstitution after alpha-beta-depleted transplantation in children. Construction of the TCRbeta library involved unique molecular identifiers. TCRdb re-analysed the PCR reads in MiXCR, keeping a single row per CDR3 protein. The sample gives 200,000 to 250,000 distinct CDR3 sequences, approximately 8.4% of which show up once; less than 40% is in the top ten. This clonotype has a count of ten or more. Its target is unknown. This CDR3 has 15 residues. Germline CDR1 and CDR2: SGHRS and YFSETQ. Trimming removed 2 bases from V and 7 bases from J, with 16 bases in between. Overall study results and limits: About two months after transplant, alpha-beta T cells reportedly came from several hundred expanded graft clones. High day-60 TCRbeta diversity in some patients came from surviving recipient T cells and thymic progenitors. At one year after transplant, newly produced T cells mostly accounted for T-cell counts and diversity.

V gene TRBV5-1 combines with J gene TRBJ2-1; tentatively, D is TRBD2 (5 bases). This sequence was found in a male patient under 10 years old who had a stem cell transplant for acute myeloid leukemia, so the T cells may come from the graft donor. The input for sequencing was PBMCs, mostly from graft donor cells, taken 360 days after TCRalphabeta/CD19-depleted stem cell transplant. DNA for the CDR3: TGCGCCAGCAGCTTAAGCGGACGCCTCGAGAATGAGCAGTTCTTC. This encodes CASSLSGRLENEQFF.